This T cell receptor beta chain was captured by sequencing in a study of identical twins listed by TCRdb under 2016. Looking at the study overall: To test whether fetal clonotypes persist, this study deep-sequenced TCR alpha and beta repertoires from monozygotic twins, from unrelated adults of various ages, and from cord blood. To rule out contamination, replicate twin experiments were performed at different times with different library preparation protocols. Here is what the overall study found, with its caveats: In monozygotic twins, recombination models systematically underestimated out-of-frame TCR alpha sharing, but the models matched the sharing seen between unrelated individuals. Invariant T cells such as MAIT and iNKT could partly confound zero-insertion analyses, though diverse VJ usage argued against this for most clonotypes. Compared with coincidental sharing between unrelated individuals, an excess of low generation-probability sequences was observed among out-of-frame TCR alpha sequences shared between twins. Excess twin sharing in beta out-of-frame sequences was weaker because fewer shared sequences lowered the signal-to-noise ratio. Because the same donors could not be followed over many years, conclusions were based on cross-sectional statistical analysis. Fewer insertions were carried by abundant cord blood beta clonotypes; a weaker similar trend was observed in young adult naive repertoires, while no such trend was observed in memory repertoires.

Every donor in the study was a healthy Caucasian. The twin cohort consisted of three pairs of female monozygotic twins, all aged roughly 18 to 30 years. CD4+ and CD8+ T cell populations were isolated with positive isolation kits from Invitrogen. The method was 5' RACE. Instrument used: Illumina HiSeq 2000. Template switching added a universal primer binding site, and the final cDNA carried a unique molecular identifier that allowed TCR cDNA molecules to be counted accurately. First-strand cDNA for TCR alpha and beta chains was synthesized from specific primers in the conserved constant-segment region. Each cDNA library was double barcoded, with a SMART-Mk sample barcode plus Illumina barcodes, to control for contamination. Two successive PCR steps introduced TruSeq adapter sequences along with Illumina sample barcodes. TCR alpha and beta cDNA libraries were sequenced on the Illumina HiSeq platform with custom primers. Under the source paper's analysis protocol: Raw reads were processed with MiGEC to extract unique molecular identifiers, and MiXCR was used to determine CDR3 positions. For each individual, recombination models were inferred using an EM algorithm with the repgenHMM and IGoR tools. The analysis of shared clonotypes was done with the tcR package in R, with sharing normalized by the product of cloneset sizes. To study raw recombination without the effects of thymic and clonal selection, out-of-frame nonproductive sequences were analyzed. TCRdb handled the public reads itself, with Q25 trimming in fastp and clone calling in MiXCR, and kept productive beta chains. Identical CDR3 proteins give one entry, which carries the most common genes and DNA. TCRdb's processing, not the authors' own work, is the source of the V and J calls. Present in this sample are fewer than 250,000 distinct CDR3 sequences, approximately 6.8% of which were seen just once. Jointly, the top ten make up 5% to 6% of the sample.

In the case of this clonotype: Its specific antigen is unknown. There are no base qualities to consult, and no much larger clone falls within one base.

CDR1 and CDR2 are read off the germline V gene as SGHTA and FQGNSA. The junction carries 6 bases between V and J, which are trimmed by 1 base and 0 bases respectively. The CDR3 starts with the cysteine, ends with the phenylalanine, and has 15 residues. CDR3 DNA only is kept here, 45 bases in frame from base 1. The sample was also linked to a second study, of yellow fever vaccine responses in identical twins. That second publication adds: According to the authors, in identical twins the way T cells responded to vaccination appeared partly convergent and partly personalized. Focusing on identical twins, the study followed the T cell clones that responded to the vaccine, and did so with precision.

The sequence was collected from a woman younger than 35 in good health. Recombination connected TRBV7-2 to TRBJ2-2; the D gene is tentatively TRBD1 or TRBD2, each matching 5 bases. The sequenced sample consisted of CD8+ T cells sorted from blood. The CDR3 reads as follows: CASSLVGANTGELFF. The DNA sequence is TGTGCCAGCAGCTTAGTGGGGGCGAACACCGGGGAGCTGTTTTTT.